This T cell receptor beta chain was sequenced during a study of cytotoxic CD8 clonotypes in ibrutinib-treated CLL. Study information: The cohort had 11 relapsed/refractory and some 14 treatment-naive patients, 17 IGHV unmutated. Study results and caveats: A rise in clonality was seen at ibrutinib response, and a fall back toward baseline was seen at progression. Public clonotypes were seen rarely and were contracted or stable on treatment.

Data came from immunoSEQ multiplex PCR; TCRdb stores just in-frame clones and leaves some out. The sample includes approximately 42,000 clones, 60% to 80% seen only once; the top ten take about 14%. J gave up 5 bases and V 5 bases, and 10 bases lay outside the gene matches. Per germline, CDR1 SEHNR and CDR2 FQNEAQ (reference sequence). This CDR3 contains 17 residues. Cryopreserved PBMCs yielded roughly 2.1 micrograms of genomic DNA for TCR beta libraries. As to this clone: Its antigen is currently unknown.

The material was PBMCs, obtained after 12 months of ibrutinib treatment. This chain uses TRBV7-9 with TRBJ2-3; 13 positions agree with TRBD2. This clonotype was sampled from a human donor with chronic lymphocytic leukemia. The CDR3 spells CASSPKRRLAGGDTQYF. The DNA of the CDR3 is TGTGCCAGCAGCCCCAAGAGGCGACTAGCGGGAGGAGATACGCAGTATTTT.